These T cell receptor beta chains were read from a single sample in a study of cytomegalovirus exposure and HLA in healthy donors. Measured with immunoSEQ multiplex PCR; TCRdb has only the in-frame clones, and not every one. The data contain some 290,000 clones, 70% to 90% of them singletons. The sequenced sample was PBMCs. These receptor sequences come from a man aged 25-45 years in good health and CMV-seronegative. Each CDR3 is given with its conserved first and last residue. Fields, in order: V gene, D gene, clone size, J gene, CDR3 DNA, CDR3 protein. The D gene is left open where the match is weak. Expanded clones get a size class; other rows say once, few or many, or leave the size out.

TRBV7-6,TRBD1,.,TRBJ2-5,TGTGCCAGCAGCTTAAGGGTTGGGGCAGGGGGCGCGGAGACCCAGTACTTC,CASSLRVGAGGAETQYF
TRBV27,.,.,TRBJ2-3,TGTGCCAGCAGCTGGGGCGGCCACACACAGGATACGCAGTATTTT,CASSWGGHTQDTQYF
TRBV7-9,.,once,TRBJ1-2,TGTGCCAGCAGCTTGGGAAGGGAGGGCTACACCTTC,CASSLGREGYTF
TRBV19,TRBD1,.,TRBJ2-7,TGTGCCAGTAGTATAAGGACAGGGACCTACGAGCAGTACTTC,CASSIRTGTYEQYF
TRBV5-6,.,.,TRBJ1-6,TGTGCCAGCAGCTTGGCAGGGAACAGCCTCCTTAATTCACCCCTCCACTTT,CASSLAGNSLLNSPLHF
TRBV6-5,.,.,TRBJ1-1,TGTGCCAGCAAATCGGGGAGTGGGAACACTGAAGCTTTCTTT,CASKSGSGNTEAFF
TRBV11-2,.,.,TRBJ1-2,TGTGCCAGCAGCTTGCAAGGGGGAGGCTACACCTTC,CASSLQGGGYTF
TRBV27,.,.,TRBJ2-4,TGTGCCAGCAGTCTTAGGACATGGCCTAAGGACATTCAGTACTTC,CASSLRTWPKDIQYF
TRBV4-3,.,.,TRBJ1-1,TGCGCCAGCAGCCAAGTGGCAGGCGTCAATGAAGCTTTCTTT,CASSQVAGVNEAFF
TRBV7-9,.,.,TRBJ2-1,TGTGCCAGCAGCTCCACCTCAATCTCCGGGACATCTTGGTTCTTC,CASSSTSISGTSWFF
TRBV19,.,.,TRBJ2-5,TGTGCCAGTAGTACCCAACAGGGTCTTTTGGGAGAGACCCAGTACTTC,CASSTQQGLLGETQYF
TRBV7-9,.,.,TRBJ2-1,TGTGCCAGCAGCAGGGGCAGCTCCTACAATGAGCAGTTCTTC,CASSRGSSYNEQFF
TRBV4-1,TRBD1,.,TRBJ1-2,TGCGCCAGCAGCCACACCCTAGGGACAGGGAAAGACTATGGCTACACCTTC,CASSHTLGTGKDYGYTF
TRBV4-3,.,once,TRBJ1-5,TGCGCCAGCAGCCAACAGGAGGGGCAGCCCCAGCATTTT,CASSQQEGQPQHF
TRBV5-1,TRBD2,.,TRBJ2-5,TGCGCCAGCAGCTTGGATGGTAGCGGGGGCCAAGAGACCCAGTACTTC,CASSLDGSGGQETQYF
TRBV2,.,.,TRBJ1-1,TGTGCCAGCGGACGGTCGGCAGGGCTAGATAACACTGAAGCTTTCTTT,CASGRSAGLDNTEAFF
TRBV7-8,.,.,TRBJ1-3,TGTGCCAGCAGCCCCCGGACAGACACCATATATTTT,CASSPRTDTIYF
TRBV7-9,.,few,TRBJ1-1,TGTGCCAGCAGCTTCGGAGGGCCGCAACTTGAAGCTTTCTTT,CASSFGGPQLEAFF
TRBV7-2,.,.,TRBJ2-6,TGTGCCAGCAGCATTAGACAGCCCTCGATATCGGGTGGGGCCAACGTCCTGACTTTC,CASSIRQPSISGGANVLTF
TRBV4-1,TRBD2,.,TRBJ2-1,TGCGCCAGCAGCCAACCTAGCGGGGTATACAATGAGCAGTTCTTC,CASSQPSGVYNEQFF
TRBV5-1,TRBD1,.,TRBJ2-2,TGCGCCAGCAGCTACAGGGGCGCCGGGGAGCTGTTTTTT,CASSYRGAGELFF
TRBV18,.,.,TRBJ2-7,TGTGCCAGCTCACGTGCACAGGGTTCATCGGACGAGCAGTACTTC,CASSRAQGSSDEQYF
TRBV5-1,TRBD1,.,TRBJ2-5,TGCGCCAGCAGCTTTCCGACAGGGCCCAAGGAGACCCAGTACTTC,CASSFPTGPKETQYF
TRBV9,TRBD2,.,TRBJ2-7,TGTGCCAGCAGCCCCGGGGGGGAAGGGTACGAGCAGTACTTC,CASSPGGEGYEQYF
TRBV11-2,.,.,TRBJ1-4,TGTGCCAGCAGCTTAGGGGTGAGGGTTTGGGAAAAACTGTTTTTT,CASSLGVRVWEKLFF
TRBV5-1,.,.,TRBJ2-1,TGCGCCAGCAGCCGCCTACCGGGGAGTTCCTACAATGAGCAGTTCTTC,CASSRLPGSSYNEQFF
TRBV18,TRBD1,.,TRBJ2-6,TGTGCCAGCTCACTAACGGAGTTCGGACAGGGCGTCGGCGCTGGGGCCAACGTCCTGACTTTC,CASSLTEFGQGVGAGANVLTF
TRBV5-6,TRBD1,.,TRBJ1-1,TGTGCCACCGGACAGGGGAACACTGAAGCTTTCTTT,CATGQGNTEAFF